There are many counts of the clone carrying this T cell receptor beta chain. CDR3 regions were amplified by Arm-PCR using iRepertoire HTBI primers to build TCR beta libraries. TCRdb re-analysed the multiplex PCR reads in MiXCR, keeping a single row per CDR3 protein. This sample has some 330,000 distinct CDR3 sequences; roughly 10% occur once, and the top ten carry approximately 20%. Indicated time point: newly diagnosed GD, antithyroid drugs for less than 3 months. PBMC-derived RNA was used for the TCR library. This record belongs to a study of regulatory T cells in long-lasting Graves disease. With 5 bases removed from V and 0 bases from J, the gap between germline ends came to 14 bases. Germline CDR1 reads SGHTA; CDR2 reads FQGNSA. CDR3 length: 15 amino acids. The same sample was also studied in work on T cells in Graves' hyperthyroidism and ophthalmopathy.

The origin of this receptor is a woman aged 18-35 years with Graves disease. The input for sequencing was peripheral blood mononuclear cells (PBMCs), taken at new diagnosis, from a patient treated with antithyroid drugs. The V call is TRBV7-2, the J call TRBJ2-7; TRBD1 is a possible D gene (5 bases). The DNA of the CDR3 is TGTGCCAGCAGCCGAGGCATAGGGGCCTCCTACGAGCAGTACGTC. It encodes CASSRGIGASYEQYV.